Presented here are 4 T cell receptor beta chains from one specimen sequenced in a study of follicular helper T cells after annual influenza vaccination. Assay: immunoSEQ multiplex PCR; the TCRdb copy retains only in-frame clones and omits some. The table records about 14,000 clones, 78% of them present only once. Noted time point: 2015-2016 season, pre-vaccination. The sample was CXCR5- memory CD4+ T cells sorted from blood, taken on the day of influenza vaccination. These receptors were collected from an adult who received the influenza vaccine.

This clone was seen a handful of times. The rearrangement links TRBV2 to TRBJ2-3; 16 bases fit TRBD2. The CDR3 has 19 amino acids. Germline CDR1 SNHLY, CDR2 FYNNEI. The trim removed 6 bases at V and 0 bases at J, leaving 9 bases unmatched. DNA of the CDR3: TGTGCCAGCAGGGCCGGGACTAGCGGGGGGGTCTCTAGCACAGATACGCAGTATTTT. Protein product: CASRAGTSGGVSSTDTQYF.

The V gene is TRBV7-9, the J gene TRBJ1-5; possibly TRBD1 for D (5 bases). Germline V gene sequence: CDR1 SEHNR, CDR2 FQNEAQ (reference sequence). Trimming removed 5 bases at V and 0 bases at J, with 11 bases between. The CDR3 sequence is 15 residues long. This chain's CDR3 is CASSPGTASNQPQHF. For the CDR3, the DNA is TGTGCCAGCAGCCCCGGGACGGCTAGCAATCAGCCCCAGCATTTT.

The rearrangement uses TRBV9 and TRBJ1-3; perhaps TRBD1 as D (6 bases). V gave up 4 bases and J gave up 6 bases, with 23 bases separating them. The CDR3 contains 17 residues. Germline V gene lookup returns CDR1 SGDLS and CDR2 YYNGEE. CDR3 loop: CASSHQSTTGLVNTIYF. CDR3 sequence (DNA): TGTGCCAGCAGCCATCAATCGACAACAGGGCTCGTAAACACCATATATTTT. Variable domain in full (rest from reference TRBV9 and TRBJ1-3): DSGVTQTPKHLITATGQRVTLRCSPRSGDLSVYWYQQSLDQGLQFLIQYYNGEERAKGNILERFSAQQFPDLHSELNLSSLELGDSALYFCASSHQSTTGLVNTIYFGEGSWLTVV.

The chain links TRBV28 to TRBJ1-4; 11 bases line up with TRBD1. In germline, CDR1 is MDHEN, CDR2 SYDVKM. V was pared by 7 bases and J by 1 base, with 17 bases of the junction left unmatched. The CDR3 consists of 20 residues. CDR3 amino acids: CASTSSRDRGKKGTNEKLFF. In DNA, the CDR3 is TGTGCCAGCACCTCTAGCCGGGACAGGGGGAAGAAGGGAACTAATGAAAAACTGTTTTTT.